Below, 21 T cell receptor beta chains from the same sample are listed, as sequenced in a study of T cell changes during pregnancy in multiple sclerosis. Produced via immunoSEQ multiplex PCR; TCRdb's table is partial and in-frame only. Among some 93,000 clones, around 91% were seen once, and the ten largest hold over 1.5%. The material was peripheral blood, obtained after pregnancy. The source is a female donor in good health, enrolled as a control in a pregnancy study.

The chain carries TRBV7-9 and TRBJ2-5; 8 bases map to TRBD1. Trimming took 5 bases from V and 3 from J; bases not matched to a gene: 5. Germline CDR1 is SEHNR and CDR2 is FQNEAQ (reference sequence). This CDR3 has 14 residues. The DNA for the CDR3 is TGTGCCAGCAGCGTCGGACAGGGTGAAGAGACCCAGTACTTC. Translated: CASSVGQGEETQYF.

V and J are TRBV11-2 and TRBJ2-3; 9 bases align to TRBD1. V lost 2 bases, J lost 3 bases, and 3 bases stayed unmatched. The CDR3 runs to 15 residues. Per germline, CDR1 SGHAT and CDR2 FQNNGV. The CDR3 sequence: CASSLLGQGTDTQYF. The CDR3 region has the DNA TGTGCCAGCAGCTTACTCGGACAGGGGACAGATACGCAGTATTTT.

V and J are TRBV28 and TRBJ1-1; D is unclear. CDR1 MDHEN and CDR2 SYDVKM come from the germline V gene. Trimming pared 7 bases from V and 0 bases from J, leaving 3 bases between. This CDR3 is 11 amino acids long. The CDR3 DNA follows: TGTGCCAGCAACATGAACACTGAAGCTTTCTTT. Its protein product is CASNMNTEAFF.

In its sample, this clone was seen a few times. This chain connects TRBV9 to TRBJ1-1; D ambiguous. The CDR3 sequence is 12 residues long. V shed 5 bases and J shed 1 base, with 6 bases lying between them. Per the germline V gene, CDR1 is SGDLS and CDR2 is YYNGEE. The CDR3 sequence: CASRRGNTEAFF. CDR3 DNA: TGTGCCAGCAGGAGAGGGAACACTGAAGCTTTCTTT.

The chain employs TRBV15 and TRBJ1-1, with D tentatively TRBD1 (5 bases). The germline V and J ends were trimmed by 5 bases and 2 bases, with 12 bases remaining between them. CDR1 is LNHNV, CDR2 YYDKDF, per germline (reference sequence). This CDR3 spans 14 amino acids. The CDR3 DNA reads TGTGCCACCAGCGTGACAGTAGTCAACACTGAAGCTTTCTTT. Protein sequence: CATSVTVVNTEAFF.

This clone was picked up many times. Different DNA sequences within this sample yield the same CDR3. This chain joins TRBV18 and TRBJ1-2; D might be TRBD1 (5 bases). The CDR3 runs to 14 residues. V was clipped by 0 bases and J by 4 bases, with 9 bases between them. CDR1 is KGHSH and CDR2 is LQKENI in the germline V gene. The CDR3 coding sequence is TGTGCCAGCTCACCACCGACAGAATCCTATGGCTACACCTTC. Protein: CASSPPTESYGYTF.

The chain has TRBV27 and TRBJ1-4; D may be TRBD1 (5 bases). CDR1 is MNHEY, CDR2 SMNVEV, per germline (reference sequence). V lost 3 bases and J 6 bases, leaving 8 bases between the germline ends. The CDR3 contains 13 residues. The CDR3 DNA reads TGTGCCAGCAGTTTCCAGGGTTATGAAAAACTGTTTTTT. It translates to CASSFQGYEKLFF.

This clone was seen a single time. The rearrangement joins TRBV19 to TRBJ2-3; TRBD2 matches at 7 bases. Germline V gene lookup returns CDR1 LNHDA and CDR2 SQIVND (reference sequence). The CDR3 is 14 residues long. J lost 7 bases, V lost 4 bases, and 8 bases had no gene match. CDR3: CASSKRGGENTQYF. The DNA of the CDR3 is TGTGCCAGTAGTAAGCGGGGCGGTGAGAATACGCAGTATTTT.

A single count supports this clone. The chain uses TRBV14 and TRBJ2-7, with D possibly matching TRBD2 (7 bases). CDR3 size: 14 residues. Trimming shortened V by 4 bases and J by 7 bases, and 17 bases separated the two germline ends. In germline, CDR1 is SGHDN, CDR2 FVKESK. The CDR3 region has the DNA TGTGCCAGCAGCCCGCGGGACACCGGGAGGGAGCAGTACTTC. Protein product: CASSPRDTGREQYF.

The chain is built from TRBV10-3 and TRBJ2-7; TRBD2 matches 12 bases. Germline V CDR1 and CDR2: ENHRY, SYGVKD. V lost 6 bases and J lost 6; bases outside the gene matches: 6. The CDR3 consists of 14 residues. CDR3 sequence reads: CAISQLAGGSEQYF. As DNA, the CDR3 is TGTGCCATCAGCCAACTAGCGGGGGGTTCCGAGCAGTACTTC.

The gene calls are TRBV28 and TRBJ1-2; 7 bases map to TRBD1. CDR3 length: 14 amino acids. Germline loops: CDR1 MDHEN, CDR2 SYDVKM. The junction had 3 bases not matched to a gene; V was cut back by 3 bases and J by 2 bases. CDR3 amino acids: CASSLTGRNYGYTF. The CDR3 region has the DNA TGTGCCAGCAGTTTGACAGGGCGCAACTATGGCTACACCTTC.

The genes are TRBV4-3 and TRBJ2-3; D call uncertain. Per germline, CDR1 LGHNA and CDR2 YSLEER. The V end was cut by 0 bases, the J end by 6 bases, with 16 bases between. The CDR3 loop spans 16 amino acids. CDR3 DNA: TGCGCCAGCAGCCAAGATCGGAGTTATCGCCCGGATACGCAGTATTTT. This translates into CASSQDRSYRPDTQYF.

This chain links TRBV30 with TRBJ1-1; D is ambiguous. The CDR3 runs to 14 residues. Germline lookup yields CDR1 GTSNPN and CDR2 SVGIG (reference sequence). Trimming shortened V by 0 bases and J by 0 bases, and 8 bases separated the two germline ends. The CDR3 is CAWSVVGVNTEAFF. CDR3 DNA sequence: TGTGCCTGGAGTGTTGTGGGCGTGAACACTGAAGCTTTCTTT.

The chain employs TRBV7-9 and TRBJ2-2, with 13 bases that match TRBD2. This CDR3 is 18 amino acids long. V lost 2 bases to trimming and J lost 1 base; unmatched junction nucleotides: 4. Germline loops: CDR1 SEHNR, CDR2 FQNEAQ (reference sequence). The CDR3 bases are TGTGCCAGCAGCTTACCCAGACTAGCGGGGGGGAACACCGGGGAGCTGTTTTTT. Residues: CASSLPRLAGGNTGELFF.

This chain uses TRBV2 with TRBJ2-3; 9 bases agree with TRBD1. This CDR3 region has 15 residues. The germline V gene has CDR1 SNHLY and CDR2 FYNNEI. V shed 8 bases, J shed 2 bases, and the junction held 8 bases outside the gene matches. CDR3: CASGTGSHPTDTQYF. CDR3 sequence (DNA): TGTGCCAGCGGGACAGGGTCCCACCCCACAGATACGCAGTATTTT.

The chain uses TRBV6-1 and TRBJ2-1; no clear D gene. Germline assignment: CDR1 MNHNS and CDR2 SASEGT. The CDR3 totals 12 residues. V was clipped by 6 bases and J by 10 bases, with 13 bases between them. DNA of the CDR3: TGTGCCAGCAGGCGGTGGTTCGCGGAGCAGTTCTTC. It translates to CASRRWFAEQFF.

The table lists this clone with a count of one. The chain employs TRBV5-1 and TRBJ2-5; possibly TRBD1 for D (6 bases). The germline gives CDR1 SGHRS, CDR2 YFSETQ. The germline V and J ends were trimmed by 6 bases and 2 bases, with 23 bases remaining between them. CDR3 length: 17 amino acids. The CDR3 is CASNHGQLSNRQETQYF. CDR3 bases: TGCGCCAGCAACCACGGACAGCTCAGTAACAGGCAAGAGACCCAGTACTTC. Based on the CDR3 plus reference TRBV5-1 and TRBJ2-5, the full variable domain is KAGVTQTPRYLIKTRGQQVTLSCSPISGHRSVSWYQQTPGQGLQFLFEYFSETQRNKGNFPGRFSGRQFSNSRSEMNVSTLELGDSALYLCASNHGQLSNRQETQYFGPGTRLLVL.

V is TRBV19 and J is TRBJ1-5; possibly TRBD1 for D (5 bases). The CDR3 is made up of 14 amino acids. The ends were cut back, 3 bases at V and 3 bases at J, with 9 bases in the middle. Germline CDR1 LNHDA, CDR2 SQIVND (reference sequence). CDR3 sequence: CASSIRQINQPQHF. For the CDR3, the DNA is TGTGCCAGTAGTATTAGACAGATCAATCAGCCCCAGCATTTT.

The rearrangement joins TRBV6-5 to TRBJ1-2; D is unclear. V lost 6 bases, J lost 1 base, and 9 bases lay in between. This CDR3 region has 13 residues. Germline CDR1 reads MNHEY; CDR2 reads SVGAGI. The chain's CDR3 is CASRPGLNYGYTF. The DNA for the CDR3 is TGTGCCAGCAGGCCGGGTCTTAACTATGGCTACACCTTC.

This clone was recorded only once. CDR3 residues: CASTGTGNQPQHF. The CDR3 nucleotides read TGTGCCAGTACCGGGACAGGAAATCAGCCCCAGCATTTT. This chain links TRBV19 with TRBJ1-5; 8 bases match TRBD1. Looked up from germline, CDR1 is LNHDA and CDR2 is SQIVND (reference sequence). The CDR3 is 13 residues long. Germline trimming cut 7 bases from V and 4 bases from J; bases unmatched to any gene: 3.

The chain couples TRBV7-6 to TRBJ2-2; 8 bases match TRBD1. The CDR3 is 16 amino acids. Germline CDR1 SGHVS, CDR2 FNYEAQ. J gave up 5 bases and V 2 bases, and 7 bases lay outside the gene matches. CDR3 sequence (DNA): TGTGCCAGCAGCTTACCCTGGACAGGGTTAACCGGGGAGCTGTTTTTT. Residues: CASSLPWTGLTGELFF.